This T cell receptor beta chain was sequenced in a study of metastatic and nonmetastatic thyroid tumors. For the study at large: Both malignant and benign thyroid patients supplied peripheral blood and tumor or nodule tissue samples, across which the repertoires of these patients were then compared.

There were no patients who had received any treatment before thyroid surgery. General study results and limits: In both blood and tumor samples, TCR beta diversity was reported significantly higher for malignant than benign nodules.

Germline values: CDR1 DFQATT, CDR2 SNEGSKA (reference sequence). Trimming removed 2 bases from V and 7 bases from J; junction bases left unmatched: 10. The CDR3 runs to 15 residues. In the original analysis: Construction of a distant-metastasis classifier for papillary thyroid cancer relied on CDR3 differences across clinicopathological groups. Using MiXCR, TCRdb re-called clones from the PCR reads. TCRdb assigned the V and J calls; the authors' analysis was not used. The sample has some 12,000 clones, about 21% seen once; the top ten hold around 14%. This clone was counted at least ten times. Its antigen is still unknown.

This TCR came from a female donor with papillary thyroid cancer or a benign thyroid nodule (not recorded which). Some clones in this sample may be carry-over from other donors' samples. The sample was adjacent normal tissue. The J gene is TRBJ2-3, the V gene TRBV20-1; TRBD1 aligns across 9 bases. This CDR3 is CSARPGTGLLYTQYF. The CDR3, as DNA: TGCAGTGCTAGACCCGGGACAGGGTTGTTATATACGCAGTATTTT.